What follows is one T cell receptor (beta chain) and its context. The data derive from a study of human CD4 T cells and Enterobacteriaceae. In germline, CDR1 is SGHRS, CDR2 YFSETQ. Losses at the gene ends were 0 bases for V and 3 bases for J; bases not matched to a gene: 13. The CDR3 runs to 19 residues. Detection sensitivity for ex vivo total memory CD4+ was one cell in 200,000. The method was immunoSEQ multiplex PCR; TCRdb's version includes in-frame clones alone and lacks a portion of them. The sample carries some 26,000 clones, about 82% recorded once. Sorting took every CD4+ cell except CD45RA+CCR7+CD95- naive cells, reaching over 95% purity. Positive selection with CD4 and CD14 microbeads isolated CD4+ T cells and monocytes. CD8+, CD14+, CD16+, CD56+, CD19+ and CD25-bright cells were excluded before sorting.

Source material: memory CD4+ T cells from blood. The rearrangement uses TRBV5-1 and TRBJ2-3, with 10 bases identical to TRBD2. The receptor was isolated from a human donor in good health. CDR3 region: CASSLARASGGLSTDTQYF. The CDR3 bases are TGCGCCAGCAGCTTGGCGAGGGCTAGCGGGGGACTTTCTACAGATACGCAGTATTTT. The full variable domain, in which reference TRBV5-1 and TRBJ2-3 provide the parts outside the CDR3, is KAGVTQTPRYLIKTRGQQVTLSCSPISGHRSVSWYQQTPGQGLQFLFEYFSETQRNKGNFPGRFSGRQFSNSRSEMNVSTLELGDSALYLCASSLARASGGLSTDTQYFGPGTRLTVL.